This TCR beta chain was profiled in a study of blood T cell repertoires in COVID-19. Looking at the study overall: Sites across the United States, Italy and Spain contributed samples from acute and convalescent COVID-19.

The germline gives CDR1 SGHRS, CDR2 YFSETQ. The CDR3 consists of 15 residues. Trimming removed 1 base from V and 7 bases from J, with 17 bases in between. Data came from immunoSEQ multiplex PCR; TCRdb stores just in-frame clones and leaves some out. The sample lists roughly 420,000 clones; approximately 87% were seen once. Ages ranged from about 18 to 100 years, with residence in about 24 US areas. Which cohort a participant joined came from the clinical history participants gave. Source material: PBMCs or T cells enriched from blood (not recorded which). The TCR originated in a woman aged 25 to 45 with acute COVID-19. The chain combines TRBV5-1 with TRBJ1-2; tentative D call: TRBD1 (6 bases). CDR3 nucleotides: TGCGCCAGCAGCTTGCGGCCAGGGGAGTTCGGTGGCTACACCTTC. Amino acid sequence: CASSLRPGEFGGYTF. Supplemented by reference TRBV5-1 and TRBJ1-2, the full variable domain reads KAGVTQTPRYLIKTRGQQVTLSCSPISGHRSVSWYQQTPGQGLQFLFEYFSETQRNKGNFPGRFSGRQFSNSRSEMNVSTLELGDSALYLCASSLRPGEFGGYTFGSGTRLTVV.